Presented here are 14 T cell receptor beta chains from one specimen sequenced in a study of blood T cells in healthy people across ages. A J-beta primer mix and a sample-barcoded 5' primer were used in a second PCR of about 7 to 12 cycles. TCRdb re-called the 5' RACE reads with MiXCR, one entry per CDR3 protein. Here the sample spans approximately 800,000 distinct CDR3 sequences, over 45% being singletons. Material for sequencing was blood. Receptor source: a man aged 25 to 45 in good health.

V and J are TRBV27 and TRBJ2-7; 9 bases map to TRBD2. This CDR3 spans 17 amino acids. V gave up 5 bases and J gave up 3 bases; unmatched junction bases: 14. Germline V gene data show CDR1 as MNHEY and CDR2 as SMNVEV (reference sequence). The CDR3: CASSPLGTSSLGYEQYF. The DNA for the CDR3 is TGTGCCAGCAGTCCGCTCGGGACTAGCTCCCTGGGCTACGAGCAGTACTTC.

The V call is TRBV19, the J call TRBJ2-1, with 7 bases lining up with TRBD2. Germline loops: CDR1 LNHDA, CDR2 SQIVND (reference sequence). The CDR3 is made up of 15 amino acids. With V trimmed by 7 bases and J by 3 bases, 9 bases remained unmatched. The DNA for the CDR3 is TGTGCCAGTACCCCTTCCGCGGGAGTCTACAATGAGCAGTTCTTC. Its protein is CASTPSAGVYNEQFF.

In this sample, this clonotype turned up once. The chain employs TRBV4-2 and TRBJ2-3; D is unclear. The CDR3 loop spans 15 amino acids. V lost 4 bases, J lost 0 bases, and 11 bases lay in between. Germline loops: CDR1 LGHNA, CDR2 YNFKEQ. The CDR3 bases are TGTGCCAGCAGCCCCCAACTGACTAGCACAGATACGCAGTATTTT. The encoded protein is CASSPQLTSTDTQYF.

This clonotype has only a few counts. The chain employs TRBV7-9 and TRBJ1-2; the match to TRBD1 covers 9 bases. Per germline, CDR1 SEHNR and CDR2 FQNEAQ (reference sequence). V shed 1 base and J 8 bases; nucleotides not matched to a gene: 8. The CDR3 totals 15 residues. Written as DNA, the CDR3 is TGTGCCAGCAGCTTAGGTCTTCGACAGGGGGACGGCTACACCTTC. It yields the protein CASSLGLRQGDGYTF.

At least ten counts were recorded for this clonotype. The CDR3 sequence is CSARRGGKAEAFF. The CDR3 coding sequence is TGCAGTGCTAGGAGAGGAGGGAAGGCTGAAGCTTTCTTT. The chain joins TRBV20-1 to TRBJ1-1; unclear D gene. V was trimmed by 3 bases and J by 6 bases, leaving 14 bases between them. Per germline, CDR1 DFQATT and CDR2 SNEGSKA (reference sequence). The CDR3 has 13 amino acids.

This clonotype came up a few times. This chain uses TRBV13 with TRBJ1-2, with D tentatively TRBD1 (5 bases). CDR3 length: 12 amino acids. Germline loops: CDR1 PRHDT, CDR2 FYEKMQ (reference sequence). V lost 1 base and J lost 8, with 8 bases in between. CDR3 nucleotide sequence: TGTGCCAGCAGCTTAGAGGGGAACGGCTACACCTTC. Translating it yields CASSLEGNGYTF.

The chain couples TRBV3-1 to TRBJ2-5, with D perhaps matching TRBD1 or TRBD2 (5 bases each). Germline CDR1 LGHDT, CDR2 YNNKEL (reference sequence). The CDR3 is 14 amino acids. V was cut by 1 base and J by 4 bases, with 10 bases left in between. In DNA form, the CDR3 reads TGTGCCAGCAGCCAAGCGGGGACCCGAGAGACCCAGTACTTC. This codes for CASSQAGTRETQYF.

This clonotype was observed a single time. The chain has TRBV29-1 and TRBJ2-5, with unresolved D. There are 14 residues in the CDR3. Germline V lookup: CDR1 SQVTM, CDR2 ANQGSEA. V was cut by 7 bases and J by 1 base, with 16 bases left in between. In nucleotides, the CDR3 is TGCAGCGCCCTGGGTGAGAGTCCCCAAGAGACCCAGTACTTC. This encodes CSALGESPQETQYF.

The CDR3 sequence is CSAPRGGDRYEQYF. CDR3 sequence (DNA): TGCAGTGCTCCCAGGGGCGGGGATCGTTACGAGCAGTACTTC. This chain links TRBV20-1 with TRBJ2-7; either TRBD1 or TRBD2 may fit D (6 bases each). The CDR3 sequence is 14 residues long. V gave up 5 bases and J gave up 4 bases, with 18 bases separating them. Germline lookup yields CDR1 DFQATT and CDR2 SNEGSKA (reference sequence).

The J gene is TRBJ2-1, the V gene TRBV29-1; TRBD2 matches 12 bases. The germline V gene encodes CDR1 SQVTM and CDR2 ANQGSEA. V trimming: 6 bases; J trimming: 5 bases; junction bases outside the gene matches: 5. CDR3 length: 14 amino acids. CDR3 in amino acids: CSVRRLAGDNEQFF. The DNA for the CDR3 is TGCAGCGTGAGGAGACTAGCGGGAGACAATGAGCAGTTCTTC.

This clonotype occurred a few times. V usage is TRBV4-2 and J usage is TRBJ2-1, with D perhaps given as TRBD1 or TRBD2 (6 bases each). Trimming cost V 5 bases and J 3 bases, with 14 bases left between them. The CDR3 totals 15 residues. The germline V gene has CDR1 LGHNA and CDR2 YNFKEQ. The CDR3 sequence is CASSVGGQDYNEQFF. The DNA for the CDR3 is TGTGCCAGCAGCGTTGGGGGGCAGGACTACAATGAGCAGTTCTTC.

V usage is TRBV12-5 and J usage is TRBJ1-1, with D possibly TRBD1 on 5 matching bases. The V end lost 5 bases, the J end lost 13 bases, and 17 bases lay between the germline ends. CDR3 length: 12 residues. Germline V CDR1 and CDR2: LGHNT, FRNRAP. The DNA of the CDR3 is TGTGCTAGTGGTAGTCCGGGACGCCCAGATTTCTTT. Residues: CASGSPGRPDFF.

V and J are TRBV4-2 and TRBJ1-1; D unresolved. In germline, CDR1 is LGHNA, CDR2 YNFKEQ. This CDR3 spans 16 amino acids. The germline V and J ends were trimmed by 1 base and 4 bases, with 16 bases remaining between them. CDR3 nucleotide sequence: TGTGCCAGCAGCCAAGCGGACCGGGCATTAGGCACTGAAGCTTTCTTT. This codes for CASSQADRALGTEAFF.

The chain has TRBV7-8 and TRBJ2-3; either TRBD1 or TRBD2 may supply D (6 bases each). Looked up from germline, CDR1 is SGHVS and CDR2 is FQNEAQ. Trimming removed 3 bases from V and 6 bases from J, with 16 bases in between. The CDR3 contains 15 residues. The CDR3 DNA reads as TGTGCCAGCAGCTTCCGACCGGGGGCAGGGGATACGCAGTATTTT. Its translation: CASSFRPGAGDTQYF.